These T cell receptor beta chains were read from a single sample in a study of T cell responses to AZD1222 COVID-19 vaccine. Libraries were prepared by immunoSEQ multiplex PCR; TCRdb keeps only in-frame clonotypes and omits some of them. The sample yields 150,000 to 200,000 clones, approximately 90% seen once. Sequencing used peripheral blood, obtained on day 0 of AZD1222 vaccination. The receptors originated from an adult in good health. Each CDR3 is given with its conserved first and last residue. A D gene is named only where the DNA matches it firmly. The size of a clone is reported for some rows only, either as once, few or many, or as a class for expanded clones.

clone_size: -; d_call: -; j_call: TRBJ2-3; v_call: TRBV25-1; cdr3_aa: CASISTDTQYF; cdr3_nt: TGTGCCAGCATTAGCACAGATACGCAGTATTTT
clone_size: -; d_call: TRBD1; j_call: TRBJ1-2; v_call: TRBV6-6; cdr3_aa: CASRRTGGGYGYTF; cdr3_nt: TGTGCCAGCAGACGGACAGGGGGAGGCTATGGCTACACCTTC
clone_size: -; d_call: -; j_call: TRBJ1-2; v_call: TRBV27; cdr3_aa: CASSKDSYGYTF; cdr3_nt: TGTGCCAGCAGTAAGGATAGCTATGGCTACACCTTC
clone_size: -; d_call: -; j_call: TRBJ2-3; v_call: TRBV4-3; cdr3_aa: CASSQQTGFGTDTQYF; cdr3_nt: TGCGCCAGCAGCCAACAAACAGGGTTTGGCACAGATACGCAGTATTTT
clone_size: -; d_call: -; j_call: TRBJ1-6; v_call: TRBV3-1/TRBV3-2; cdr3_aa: CASSQVQGSGNSPLHF; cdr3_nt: TGTGCCAGCAGCCAAGTTCAGGGGTCTGGAAATTCACCCCTCCACTTT
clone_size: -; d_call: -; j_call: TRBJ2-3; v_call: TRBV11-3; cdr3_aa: CASSVGEDTQYF; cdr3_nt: TGTGCCAGCAGCGTGGGGGAAGATACGCAGTATTTT
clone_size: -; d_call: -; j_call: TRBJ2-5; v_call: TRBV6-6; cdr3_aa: CASSYSRGETQYF; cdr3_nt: TGTGCCAGCAGTTACTCGAGAGGGGAGACCCAGTACTTC
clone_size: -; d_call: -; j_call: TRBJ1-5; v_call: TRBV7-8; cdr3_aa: CASSQFDQPQHF; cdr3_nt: TGTGCCAGCAGCCAGTTCGATCAGCCCCAGCATTTT
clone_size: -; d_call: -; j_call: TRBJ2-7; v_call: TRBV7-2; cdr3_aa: CASSLASGQGYEQYF; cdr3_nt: TGTGCCAGCAGCTTAGCGTCGGGGCAGGGCTACGAGCAGTACTTC
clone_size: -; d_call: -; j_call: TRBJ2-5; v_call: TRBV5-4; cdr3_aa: CASSLHNQETQYF; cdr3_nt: TGTGCCAGCAGCTTGCACAACCAAGAGACCCAGTACTTC
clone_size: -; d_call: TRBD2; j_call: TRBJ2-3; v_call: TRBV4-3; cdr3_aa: CASSQGAAGGPDTQYF; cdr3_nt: TGCGCCAGCAGCCAAGGGGCAGCGGGGGGGCCAGATACGCAGTATTTT
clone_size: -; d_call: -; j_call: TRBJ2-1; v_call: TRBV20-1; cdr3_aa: CSASPPEGQFF; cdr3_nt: TGCAGTGCTAGTCCCCCGGAGGGGCAGTTCTTC
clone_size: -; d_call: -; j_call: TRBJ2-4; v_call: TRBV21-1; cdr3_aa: CALQEGGSDIQYF; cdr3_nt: TGTGCCCTACAGGAGGGTGGGAGTGACATTCAGTACTTC
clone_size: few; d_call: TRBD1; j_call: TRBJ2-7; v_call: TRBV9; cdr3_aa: CASSRLGQAPYEQYF; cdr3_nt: TGTGCCAGCAGCCGACTTGGACAGGCCCCCTACGAGCAGTACTTC
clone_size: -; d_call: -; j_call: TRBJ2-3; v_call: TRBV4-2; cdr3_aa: CASSQELGGRVDTQYF; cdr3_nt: TGTGCCAGCAGCCAAGAACTGGGGGGGCGGGTAGATACGCAGTATTTT
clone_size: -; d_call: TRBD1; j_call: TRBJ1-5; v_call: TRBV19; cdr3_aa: CASSSNRGSNQPQHF; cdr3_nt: TGTGCCAGTAGTAGCAACAGGGGAAGCAATCAGCCCCAGCATTTT
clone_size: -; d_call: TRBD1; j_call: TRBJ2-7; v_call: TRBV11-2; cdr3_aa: CASSLRTGLGEQYF; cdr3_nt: TGTGCCAGCAGCTTAAGGACAGGGTTAGGCGAGCAGTACTTC
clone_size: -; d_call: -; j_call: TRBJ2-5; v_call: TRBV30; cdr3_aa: CAWTLGGGTETQYF; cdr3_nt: TGTGCCTGGACGTTGGGGGGAGGAACGGAGACCCAGTACTTC
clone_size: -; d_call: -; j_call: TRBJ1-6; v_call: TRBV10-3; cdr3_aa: CAISEQGSGLNSPLHF; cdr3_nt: TGTGCCATCAGTGAGCAGGGATCGGGCCTTAATTCACCCCTCCACTTT
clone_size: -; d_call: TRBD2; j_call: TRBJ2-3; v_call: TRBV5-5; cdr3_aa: CASSLGGRADTQYF; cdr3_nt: TGTGCCAGCAGCTTGGGAGGGAGGGCAGATACGCAGTATTTT
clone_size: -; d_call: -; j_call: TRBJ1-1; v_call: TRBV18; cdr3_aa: CASSPGDRLNTEAFF; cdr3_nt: TGTGCCAGCTCACCGGGTGACAGACTAAACACTGAAGCTTTCTTT
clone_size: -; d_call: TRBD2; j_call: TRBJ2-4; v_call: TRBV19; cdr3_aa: CASSTSGGGVDKNIQYF; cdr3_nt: TGTGCCAGTAGTACTAGCGGGGGCGGGGTGGACAAAAACATTCAGTACTTC
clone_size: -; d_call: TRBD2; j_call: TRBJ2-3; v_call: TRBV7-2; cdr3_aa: CASSSGLAGATDTQYF; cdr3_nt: TGTGCCAGCAGCTCCGGACTAGCGGGGGCCACAGATACGCAGTATTTT
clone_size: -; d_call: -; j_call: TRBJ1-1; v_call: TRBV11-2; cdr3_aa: CASSLAGGVKSEAFF; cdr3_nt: TGTGCCAGCAGCCTCGCCGGGGGGGTTAAATCTGAAGCTTTCTTT
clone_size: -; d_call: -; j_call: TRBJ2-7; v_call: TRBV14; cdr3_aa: CASSQELLASGQYF; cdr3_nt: TGTGCCAGCAGCCAAGAACTACTGGCCTCAGGGCAGTACTTC
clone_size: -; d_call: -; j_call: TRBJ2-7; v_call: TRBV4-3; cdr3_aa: CASSQEVGANYEQYF; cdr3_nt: TGCGCCAGCAGCCAAGAGGTGGGGGCTAACTACGAGCAGTACTTC
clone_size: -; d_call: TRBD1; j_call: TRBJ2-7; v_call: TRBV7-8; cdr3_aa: CASRRQGLEQYF; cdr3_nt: TGTGCCAGCAGGCGACAGGGGTTGGAGCAGTACTTC
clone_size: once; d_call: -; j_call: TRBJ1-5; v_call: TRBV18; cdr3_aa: CASSPGGSNQPQHF; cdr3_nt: TGTGCCAGCTCACCTGGAGGTAGCAATCAGCCCCAGCATTTT